This T cell receptor beta chain was sequenced during a study of shared clonotypes between healthy human individuals. At the level of the study: Donors were two women and a few men aged 18 to 49.

Germline V CDR1 and CDR2: SGHVS, FNYEAQ. V shed 4 bases and J shed 5 bases, with 12 bases lying between them. The CDR3 covers 14 residues. Measured with immunoSEQ multiplex PCR; TCRdb has only the in-frame clones, and not every one. Among about 470,000 clones listed, roughly 80% were seen once. Points from the study as a whole: The sole specimen, blood, was sampled, and tissue repertoires likely differ.

As concerns this clone: What it binds is not known.

The donors were adults (healthy and HIV-negative) with no recent acute infections or vaccinations. This sequence originates from a woman aged 35 to 49 in good health. Some clones in this sample may be carry-over from other donors' samples. The source material was PBMCs. V gene TRBV7-6 combines with J gene TRBJ1-5; D remains unclear. CDR3 bases: TGTGCCAGCAGCTCAGGCCCTGGGGATCAGCCCCAGCATTTT. Translation: CASSSGPGDQPQHF. Combining the CDR3 with reference TRBV7-6 and TRBJ1-5 gives the whole variable domain GAGVSQSPRYKVTKRGQDVALRCDPISGHVSLYWYRQALGQGPEFLTYFNYEAQQDKSGLPNDRFSAERPEGSISTLTIQRTEQRDSAMYRCASSSGPGDQPQHFGDGTRLSIL.